This T cell receptor beta chain was obtained from a study of T cell responses to AZD1222 COVID-19 vaccine. Study overall: Samples with a second dose at about 4 or about 12 weeks were pooled together.

The method was immunoSEQ multiplex PCR; TCRdb's version includes in-frame clones alone and lacks a portion of them. This sample has more than 85,000 clones, with around nine tenths found just once. General study results and limits: Samples come after the peak T cell response, not at day 14. Only a handful of AZD1222 recipients tested seropositive at baseline. White British ancestry dominated among donors, who included more females, and clonal diversity was possibly underestimated.

The CDR3 has 13 amino acids. Trimming left V 6 bases short and J 5 bases short, with 11 bases between. Germline V gives CDR1 MNHEY, CDR2 SMNVEV (reference sequence). On this clone: Its antigen remains unidentified.

The clonotype comes from an adult in good health. The sample in question was peripheral blood, obtained on day 0 of AZD1222 vaccination. This chain connects TRBV27 to TRBJ1-5; D is unclear. The CDR3 DNA reads as TGTGCCAGCAGCTCGAACTCTTATCAGCCCCAGCATTTT. It codes for CASSSNSYQPQHF.